Sequencing of this T cell receptor (beta chain) was carried out in a study of siplizumab effects on memory and regulatory T cells. The germline V gene has CDR1 MNHNY and CDR2 SVGAGI (reference sequence). The CDR3 runs to 15 residues. V lost 2 bases and J lost 2, with 13 bases in between. Assaying covered some 10^5 TCR templates per sample. Libraries were prepared by immunoSEQ multiplex PCR; TCRdb keeps only in-frame clonotypes and omits some of them. The sample lists approximately 120,000 clones, roughly 94% occurring once. V is TRBV6-6 and J is TRBJ2-7, with D possibly TRBD2 on 6 matching bases. The TCR was taken from a human donor in good health. Material for sequencing was Tregs sorted from blood. CDR3 coding DNA: TGTGCCAGCAGTTACCAGGGAGGAGTTCCCTACGAGCAGTACTTC. This encodes CASSYQGGVPYEQYF.